The rows below give T cell receptor beta chains drawn from one sample of a study of metastatic and nonmetastatic thyroid tumors. TCRdb reprocessed the PCR reads via MiXCR. The table shows about 20,000 clones, with just over 35% occurring only once. The material sequenced was tumor tissue. The origin of the receptors is a female donor with papillary thyroid cancer or a benign thyroid nodule (not recorded which). Some clones in this sample may be carry-over from other donors' samples. Each CDR3 is given with its conserved first and last residue.

TRBV6-5,TRBJ1-2,CASSYTGGAGYGYTF
TRBV6-1,TRBJ2-1,CASRPGLVGRDEQFF
TRBV7-2,TRBJ2-7,CASSRQAYEQYF
TRBV6-1,TRBJ2-7,CASTQGWSSYEQYF
TRBV20-1,TRBJ2-3,CSARGTSGGAGTDTQYF
TRBV6-2/TRBV6-3,TRBJ2-7,CASSYGISNTKSYEQYF
TRBV6-1,TRBJ2-1,CASSPNEQYSYNEQFF
TRBV6-1,TRBJ1-6,CASRTGPYNSPLHF
TRBV20-1,TRBJ2-3,CSALPGLIAGGSTDTQYF
TRBV20-1,TRBJ1-6,CSARGDNNSPLHF
TRBV6-1,TRBJ2-3,CASSMLRTDTQYF
TRBV6-7,TRBJ2-6,CASSRRPLKSGANVLTF
TRBV9,TRBJ2-1,CASSVASAKGSYNEQFF
TRBV6-1,TRBJ1-1,CASNGQGSNTEAFF
TRBV7-8,TRBJ2-5,CASSEGLFQETQYF
TRBV27,TRBJ2-3,CASSLAGGPDTQYF
TRBV6-5,TRBJ1-3,CASSYEVSLSGNTIYF
TRBV20-1,TRBJ2-2,CSAKGPRHTGELFF
TRBV6-5,TRBJ1-3,CASSYSAHRMASGNTIYF
TRBV6-5,TRBJ1-1,CASTRAEAFF
TRBV4-1,TRBJ2-3,CASSQDISLVDTQYF
TRBV19,TRBJ2-7,CASKQDRLAYEQYF
TRBV6-2/TRBV6-3,TRBJ2-5,CASTSGELQETQYF
TRBV12-3/TRBV12-4,TRBJ2-5,CASSLVVGPAGETQYF
TRBV11-2,TRBJ1-2,CASSLGGDYGYTF
TRBV7-7,TRBJ2-1,CASSLGPDNEQFF
TRBV6-2/TRBV6-3,TRBJ2-2,CASKEQSVTGELFF
TRBV5-6,TRBJ1-6,CASSLDSYNSPLHF
TRBV20-1,TRBJ1-2,CSARERGQYGYTF
TRBV6-1,TRBJ2-7,CASSELTRSGGEQYF
TRBV6-1,TRBJ1-6,CASSEVEQRNNSPLHF
TRBV6-2/TRBV6-3,TRBJ2-5,CASWRRETQYF
TRBV6-1,TRBJ1-3,CARAFRGHSGDTMYF
TRBV27,TRBJ2-7,CASRGLAGTSYEQYF
TRBV7-3,TRBJ2-6,CASSLVGSGANVLTF
TRBV6-1,TRBJ1-5,CASRNPGTGGINQPQHF
TRBV4-3,TRBJ1-2,CASSETRNYGYTF
TRBV6-1,TRBJ2-7,CASSEDQRGVNEQYF
TRBV24-1,TRBJ2-1,CATSDLSGANNEQFF
TRBV11-2,TRBJ1-3,CASSSRIGQGFSGNTIYF
TRBV30,TRBJ1-2,CAYGPSYGYTF
TRBV20-1,TRBJ1-2,CSARFAGDAYGYTF
TRBV11-2,TRBJ2-1,CASSLAAGLYSNEQFF
TRBV6-2/TRBV6-3,TRBJ2-6,CASSGLSGTGANVLTF
TRBV20-1,TRBJ2-3,CSARPDGRTDTQYF
TRBV7-3,TRBJ1-1,CASSLSGENTEAFF
TRBV5-6,TRBJ2-7,CASSFTGVYNEQYF
TRBV2,TRBJ2-5,CASSLGASRETQYF
TRBV9,TRBJ1-3,CASSGGGRSSGNTIYF
TRBV24-1,TRBJ2-1,CATSDLAGGSYNEQFF